Below, one TCR beta chain is given with its context. Its antigen has not been determined. No base quality information exists; no much larger clone differs at one position. TCRbeta CDR3 regions were amplified from genomic DNA using the immunoSEQ Assay, a bias-controlled multiplex PCR. As for how the authors treated the data: The number of nucleated cells in each sample was estimated by amplification of reference gene primers within the assay. To quantify the absolute abundance of each unique TCRbeta CDR3 rearrangement, sequence reads were collapsed and filtered. For each sample, productive Simpson clonality was calculated as the square root of Simpson's diversity index over productive rearrangements. Sourced from immuneACCESS, this table was stored by TCRdb with only in-frame sequences that have V and J called. A share of the clones is absent; for the studies checked, an unresolved V gene accounts for under half, and the remainder has no known explanation. From that table come the V and J calls and clone size; the DNA was used to work out D and trimming. The sample table lists under 250,000 clones, roughly 85% of them with a count of one. The top ten constitute under 14% of the sample.

Participants in the prospective study were enrolled through a virtual design, were aged roughly 18 to 100 years, and lived in about two dozen United States geographic areas. In the prospective study, participants were assigned to cohorts based on the clinical history participants reported in a screening survey and a study questionnaire. ImmuneRACE Cohort 3 recovered participants were defined by two consecutive negative NP/OP PCR tests, healthcare professional clearance, or symptom resolution. Mobile phlebotomists in the prospective study collected whole blood, serum and a nasopharyngeal or oropharyngeal swab from every participant. Additional blood draws and questionnaires over an approximately 2-month period could optionally be provided by prospective study participants. Blood samples from the prospective study were shipped frozen or at room temperature prior to DNA extraction. These data originate in a study of blood T cell repertoires in COVID-19 (dated by TCRdb to about 2020). General notes on the study: The collaborator samples originated in the United States, Italy and Spain and spanned the acute and convalescent phases of COVID-19. A de-identified subject ID, COVID-19 status, age in years and sex were almost always included in the sample metadata. A freely available public database, intended as a resource for researchers studying the immune response to SARS-CoV-2, is where the repertoires were released. Samples came from the ongoing ImmuneRACE study (first 160 participants) plus 1,254 subjects from 6 global collaborators. Subjects who had been exposed to COVID-19, were actively infected with it, or had recovered from it provided the deeply sampled blood TCRbeta repertoires that made up the dataset. Where available, HLA class I and class II types were taken from metadata supplied by the sample provider and were not determined by assay-based typing. The material from the prospective study consisted of cDNA or gDNA derived from T cells, B-cell-depleted T cells, or PBMCs. Results and caveats for the whole study, not just this receptor: The amount of clinical and demographic metadata varied by source and participant and was provided uncurated.

V sheds 2 bases and J sheds 0 bases, leaving 8 bases between their ends. The CDR3, from cysteine to phenylalanine, totals 16 residues. The sequence is cut down to CDR3 DNA, 48 bases in frame from base 1. According to the germline V gene (reference sequence), CDR1 reads SEHNR and CDR2 reads FQNEAQ. The receptor comes from a man younger than 40 who had recovered from COVID-19. The sequenced material came from PBMCs or T cells enriched from blood (not recorded which). The V and J genes are TRBV7-9 and TRBJ2-6; TRBD1 could be the D gene, as 6 bases match. The nucleotide sequence is given as TGTGCCAGCAGCTTACCACAGGGCTCTGGGGCCAACGTCCTGACTTTC. This is translated as CASSLPQGSGANVLTF.